The clone carrying this TCR beta chain has a count of ten or more. Its antigen is still unknown. The CDR3 spans 14 residues. Germline-derived CDR1 and CDR2 are DFQATT and SNEGSKA (reference sequence). The ends were cut back, 0 bases at V and 2 bases at J, with 10 bases in the middle. This sample is part of a study of T cells after yellow fever vaccination. Study summary: Where fractions had low cell numbers, libraries were prepared from them with the SMART-Seq v4 Ultra Low Input RNA kit. Findings and caveats of the study: Booster samples showed a return of most primary-vaccination clones (approximately 96% CD4, 85% to 90% CD8). Researchers report a weaker secondary response that nonetheless peaked faster, day 5 versus 15.

Synthesis of TCR cDNA relied on 5'RACE template switching, which attached a universal primer site and UMIs. TCRdb analysed the 5' RACE reads with MiXCR anew, one entry per CDR3 protein. Counted here are some 70,000 distinct CDR3 sequences, about 6.5% occurring once; the ten biggest clones make up about 40%. The rearrangement links TRBV20-1 to TRBJ2-5, with D possibly being TRBD2 (6 bases). This specimen was CD8+ T cells sorted from PBMCs, taken roughly 46 days after the first yellow fever vaccination. The clonotype was recovered from a young man who received the YFV17D yellow fever vaccine. CDR3: CSAREGAGQETQYF. The CDR3 DNA reads TGCAGTGCTAGAGAGGGAGCGGGTCAAGAGACCCAGTACTTC.